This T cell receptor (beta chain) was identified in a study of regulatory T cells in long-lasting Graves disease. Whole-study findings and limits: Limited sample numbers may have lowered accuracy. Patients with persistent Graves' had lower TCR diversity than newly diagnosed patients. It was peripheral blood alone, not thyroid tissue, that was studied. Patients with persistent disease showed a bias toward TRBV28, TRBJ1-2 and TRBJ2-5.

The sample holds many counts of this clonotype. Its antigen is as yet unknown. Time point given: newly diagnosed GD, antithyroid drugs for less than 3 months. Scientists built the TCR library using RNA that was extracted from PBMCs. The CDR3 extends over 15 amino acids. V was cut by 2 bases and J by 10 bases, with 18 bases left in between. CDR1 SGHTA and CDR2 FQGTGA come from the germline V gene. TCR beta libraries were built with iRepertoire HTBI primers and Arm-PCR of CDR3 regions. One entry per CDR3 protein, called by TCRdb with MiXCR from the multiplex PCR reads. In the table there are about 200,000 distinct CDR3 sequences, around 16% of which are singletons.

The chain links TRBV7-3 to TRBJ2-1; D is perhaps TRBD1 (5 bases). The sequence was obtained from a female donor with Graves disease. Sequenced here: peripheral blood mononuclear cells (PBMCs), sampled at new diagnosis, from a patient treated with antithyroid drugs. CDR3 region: CASSLGATAQGEQFF. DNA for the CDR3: TGTGCCAGCAGCTTAGGAGCTACCGCCCAGGGCGAGCAGTTCTTC.